This paragraph reports one T cell receptor beta chain. The source of the sample is a study of blood T cell repertoires in COVID-19. Across the study: The study drew acute and convalescent COVID-19 samples from the United States, Italy and Spain. Sources were T cells, B-cell-depleted T cells, or PBMCs; the material itself was cDNA or gDNA.

Per the authors' pipeline: Reference gene primers were amplified, and this amplification served to estimate nucleated cell counts. Only in-frame clones appear in the TCRdb table, and some are missing; sequencing was by immunoSEQ multiplex PCR. The V and J calls and clone size come from that table; D and trimming were worked out from the DNA. The sample includes around 100,000 clones, 85% of them seen just once. This receptor was taken from a woman in her seventies with active or convalescent COVID-19. Sequencing was done on a sample of peripheral blood.

The CDR3 protein is CASTRKQATNTGELFF. The DNA of the CDR3 is TGTGCCAGCACTCGAAAGCAGGCCACGAACACCGGGGAGCTGTTTTTT. This rearrangement joins TRBV27 to TRBJ2-2; D is unresolved. Per the germline V gene, CDR1 is MNHEY and CDR2 is SMNVEV (reference sequence). Trimming removed 7 bases at V and 0 bases at J, with 15 bases between. This CDR3 region has 16 residues.